This T cell receptor beta chain was documented in a study of CD8+ T cells in alopecia areata. As the sequencing template, cDNA was produced by extracting RNA and reverse transcribing it. The table came from immunoSEQ multiplex PCR; TCRdb's copy has only in-frame clones and leaves some out. The sample consists of around 300,000 clones, 60% of them appearing once. Germline V CDR1 and CDR2: LNHDA, SQIVND (reference sequence). The CDR3 totals 13 residues. The germline V and J ends were trimmed by 4 bases and 0 bases, with 5 bases remaining between them. Specified treatment: oral pan-JAK inhibitor, 5-10 mg twice daily.

The receptor comes from a human donor with alopecia areata. The sequencing used CD4+ T cells sorted from blood, collected at week 52, from a patient treated with tofacitinib. The rearrangement uses TRBV19 and TRBJ2-3, with D unresolved. CDR3 loop: CASSTTSTDTQYF. CDR3 sequence (DNA): TGTGCCAGTAGTACCACTAGCACAGATACGCAGTATTTT.